This TCR beta chain was obtained from a study of chemoradiotherapy in HPV16-positive cancers. Study outcomes and limitations: HPV-specific T cells were functionally defined from only two HPV16-positive patients. Better recurrence-free survival went with HPV-responsive T-cell expansion in HPV16-positive patients. During treatment, candidate HPV-specific clones and E7-related motifs expanded in tumor.

This clone was seen just once. No antigen is known for it. Libraries were prepared by immunoSEQ multiplex PCR; TCRdb keeps only in-frame clonotypes and omits some of them. The sample shows around 3,300 clones, more than 70% of them seen only once. This CDR3 spans 14 amino acids. From germline, CDR1 is GTSNPN and CDR2 SVGIG (reference sequence). V lost 4 bases, J lost 3 bases, and 6 bases stayed unmatched. V gene TRBV30 combines with J gene TRBJ2-3, with TRBD1 matching 8 bases. The sequence was collected from a human donor with HPV-associated anogenital cancer. The sample here was tumor tissue, taken from a patient who underwent chemoradiotherapy. CDR3 amino acids: CAWTDRAKTDTQYF. The CDR3 DNA reads TGTGCCTGGACGGACAGGGCGAAGACAGATACGCAGTATTTT.